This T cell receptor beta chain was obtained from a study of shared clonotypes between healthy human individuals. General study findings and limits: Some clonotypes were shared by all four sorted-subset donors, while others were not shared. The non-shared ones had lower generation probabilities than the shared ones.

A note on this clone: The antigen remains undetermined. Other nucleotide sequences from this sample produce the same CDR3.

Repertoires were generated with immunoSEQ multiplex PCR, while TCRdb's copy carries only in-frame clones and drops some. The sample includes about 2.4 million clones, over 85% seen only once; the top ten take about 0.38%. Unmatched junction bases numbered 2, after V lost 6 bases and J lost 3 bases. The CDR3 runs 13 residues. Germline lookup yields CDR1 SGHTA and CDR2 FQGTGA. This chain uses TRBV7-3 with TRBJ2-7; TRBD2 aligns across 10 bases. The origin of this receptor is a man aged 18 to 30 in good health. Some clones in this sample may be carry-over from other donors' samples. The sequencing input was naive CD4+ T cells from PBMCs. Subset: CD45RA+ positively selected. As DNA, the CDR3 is TGTGCCAGCAGTCGGACTAGCGGCTACGAGCAGTACTTC. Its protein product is CASSRTSGYEQYF.